Below, one T cell receptor (beta chain) is given with its context. The data were produced by immunoSEQ multiplex PCR, yet TCRdb's version contains in-frame clones alone and is incomplete. The table records 77,000 or so clones, approximately 79% of them present only once. This record belongs to a study of blood T cell repertoires in COVID-19. Trimming left V 3 bases short and J 11 bases short, with 10 bases between. The CDR3 totals 11 residues. This rearrangement joins TRBV12-3 or TRBV12-4 to TRBJ1-1; D is uncertain. This receptor was obtained from a human donor with acute or convalescent COVID-19. The donor label of this sample is uncertain. Sequenced: peripheral blood. The DNA of the CDR3 is TGTGCCAGCAGTTTCGGTACGGGGGCTTTCTTT. Protein: CASSFGTGAFF.